The 10 T cell receptor beta chains in this list originate from one sample, sequenced in a study of memory CD4+ T cells and cytomegalovirus serostatus. Profiled with immunoSEQ multiplex PCR; TCRdb holds only in-frame clones, not every one. The sample yields about 52,000 clones, around 83% seen once. Single viable CD3+CD4+CD8-CD45RO+ cells were sorted as the memory CD4+ T cells. Sample: memory CD4+ T cells from blood. The source is an adult in good health and CMV-seropositive.

The V gene is TRBV6-6, the J gene TRBJ1-2, with D unresolved. CDR1 and CDR2 from the germline V gene are MNHNY and SVGAGI (reference sequence). The length of the CDR3 is 13 residues. The V end lost 0 bases, the J end lost 8 bases, and 10 bases lay between the germline ends. The CDR3 reads CASSYSAPEGYTF. CDR3 coding DNA: TGTGCCAGCAGTTACTCAGCCCCTGAGGGCTACACCTTC.

This clone appeared a single time. This chain uses TRBV25-1 with TRBJ1-1; D possibly corresponds to TRBD1 (6 bases). The CDR3 is 17 amino acids. Germline V gene sequence: CDR1 MGHDK, CDR2 SYGVNS. V was cut by 6 bases and J by 0 bases, with 20 bases left in between. The CDR3 is CASSAMGGWGLNTEAFF. CDR3 DNA: TGTGCCAGCAGCGCCATGGGGGGATGGGGGCTGAACACTGAAGCTTTCTTT.

In nucleotides, the CDR3 is TGTGCCAGCGGGAGGACTCGCACTGAAGCTTTCTTT. Amino acid sequence: CASGRTRTEAFF. This chain links TRBV6-1 with TRBJ1-1; no reliable D call. Germline loops: CDR1 MNHNS, CDR2 SASEGT. The CDR3 totals 12 residues. The ends were cut back, 8 bases at V and 4 bases at J, with 11 bases in the middle.

This clone was detected once. This chain connects TRBV6-6 to TRBJ1-6; 9 bases line up with TRBD1. Trimming cost V 3 bases and J 10 bases; bases outside gene matches: 7. This CDR3 has 15 residues. Germline loops: CDR1 MNHNY, CDR2 SVGAGI (reference sequence). CDR3 protein: CASSYSDRGESPLHF. CDR3 bases: TGTGCCAGCAGTTATTCGGACAGGGGAGAGTCACCCCTCCACTTT.

The rearrangement uses TRBV6-5 and TRBJ1-1, with D possibly matching TRBD1 (6 bases). V was clipped by 2 bases and J by 5 bases, with 9 bases between them. Germline CDR1 reads MNHEY; CDR2 reads SVGAGI. The CDR3 length is 13 residues. CDR3 region: CASSYRGATEAFF. The CDR3 DNA reads TGTGCCAGCAGTTACCGGGGGGCTACTGAAGCTTTCTTT.

This clone occurred once. J is TRBJ2-1 and V is TRBV5-5, with 9 bases aligning to TRBD1. The V segment lost 5 bases and the J segment 7 bases; nucleotides outside the gene matches: 10. The CDR3 spans 15 residues. From germline, CDR1 is SGHKS and CDR2 YYEKEE (reference sequence). The DNA for the CDR3 is TGTGCCAGCAGAAAGGGGACAGGGAGGGTGAATGAGCAGTTCTTC. It is translated as CASRKGTGRVNEQFF.

The chain carries TRBV4-2 and TRBJ2-5; TRBD2 aligns across 9 bases. The CDR3 runs to 14 residues. The V gene end was trimmed by 4 bases and the J gene end by 6 bases; junction bases not matched to a gene: 6. Germline CDR1 and CDR2: LGHNA and YNFKEQ. The CDR3 reads CASSPGTSRQTQYF. The CDR3 bases are TGTGCCAGCAGCCCCGGGACTAGCCGTCAGACCCAGTACTTC.

This rearrangement joins TRBV19 to TRBJ2-5; 11 bases match TRBD2. Germline V lookup: CDR1 LNHDA, CDR2 SQIVND (reference sequence). This CDR3 has 13 residues. V lost 7 bases, J lost 4 bases, and 2 bases stayed unmatched. The CDR3 DNA reads TGTGCCAGTAAACTAGCGGGAGTAGAGACCCAGTACTTC. As protein: CASKLAGVETQYF.

This clone was seen a handful of times. The chain employs TRBV5-1 and TRBJ2-1; TRBD1 matches at 8 bases. The V segment lost 3 bases and the J segment 6 bases; nucleotides outside the gene matches: 17. Germline V lookup: CDR1 SGHRS, CDR2 YFSETQ. The CDR3 is 18 residues long. CDR3 nucleotides: TGCGCCAGCAGCTCCGGGACAGGCGGATTGGCGCGTGGCAATGAGCAGTTCTTC. It specifies CASSSGTGGLARGNEQFF.

The chain employs TRBV6-1 and TRBJ1-3, with D uncertain. Germline loops: CDR1 MNHNS, CDR2 SASEGT. This CDR3 spans 15 amino acids. Trimming removed 3 bases at V and 4 bases at J, with 13 bases between. The CDR3 DNA reads TGTGCCAGCAGTGAGGGCATCTCGGGAGGAAACACCATATATTTT. Its translation is CASSEGISGGNTIYF.